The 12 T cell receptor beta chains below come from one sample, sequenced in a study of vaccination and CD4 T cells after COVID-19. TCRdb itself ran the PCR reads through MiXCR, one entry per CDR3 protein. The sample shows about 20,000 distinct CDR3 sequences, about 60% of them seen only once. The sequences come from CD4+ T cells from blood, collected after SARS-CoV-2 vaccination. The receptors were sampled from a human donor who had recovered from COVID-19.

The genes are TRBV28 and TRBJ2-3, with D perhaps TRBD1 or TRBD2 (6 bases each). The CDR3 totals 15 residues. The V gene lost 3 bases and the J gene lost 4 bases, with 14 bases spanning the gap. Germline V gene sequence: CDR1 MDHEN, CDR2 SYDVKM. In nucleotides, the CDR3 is TGTGCCAGCAGTTTTGGCGGAGGGGGAGCAGATACGCAGTATTTT. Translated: CASSFGGGGADTQYF. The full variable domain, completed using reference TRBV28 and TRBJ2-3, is DVKVTQSSRYLVKRTGEKVFLECVQDMDHENMFWYRQDPGLGLRLIYFSYDVKMKEKGDIPEGYSVSREKKERFSLILESASTNQTSMYLCASSFGGGGADTQYFGPGTRLTVL.

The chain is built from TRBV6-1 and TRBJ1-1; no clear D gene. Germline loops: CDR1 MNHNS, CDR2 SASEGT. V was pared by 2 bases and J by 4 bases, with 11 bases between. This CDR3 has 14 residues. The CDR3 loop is CASSEPLRGTEAFF. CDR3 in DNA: TGTGCCAGCAGTGAACCCCTCAGAGGCACTGAAGCTTTCTTT.

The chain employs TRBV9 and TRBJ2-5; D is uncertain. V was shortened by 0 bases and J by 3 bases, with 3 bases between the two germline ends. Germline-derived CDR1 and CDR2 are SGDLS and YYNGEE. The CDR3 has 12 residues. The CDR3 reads CASSVEEETQYF. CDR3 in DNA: TGTGCCAGCAGCGTAGAAGAAGAGACCCAGTACTTC.

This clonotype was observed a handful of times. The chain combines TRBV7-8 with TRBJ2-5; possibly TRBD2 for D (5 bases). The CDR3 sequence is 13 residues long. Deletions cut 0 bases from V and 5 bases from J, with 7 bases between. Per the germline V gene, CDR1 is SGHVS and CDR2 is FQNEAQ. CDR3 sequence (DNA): TGTGCCAGCAGCTTAGCGGGAGTGGAGACCCAGTACTTC. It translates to CASSLAGVETQYF.

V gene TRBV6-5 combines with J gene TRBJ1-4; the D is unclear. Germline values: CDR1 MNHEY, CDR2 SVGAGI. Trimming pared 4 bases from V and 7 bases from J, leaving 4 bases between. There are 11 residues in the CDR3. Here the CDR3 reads CASSFGEKLFF. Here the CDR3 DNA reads TGTGCCAGCAGTTTCGGTGAAAAACTGTTTTTT.

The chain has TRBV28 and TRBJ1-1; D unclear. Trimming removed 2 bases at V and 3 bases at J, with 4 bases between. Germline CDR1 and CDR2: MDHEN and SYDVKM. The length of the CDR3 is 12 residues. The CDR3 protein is CASSLLDTEAFF. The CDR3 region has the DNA TGTGCCAGCAGTTTACTTGACACTGAAGCTTTCTTT.

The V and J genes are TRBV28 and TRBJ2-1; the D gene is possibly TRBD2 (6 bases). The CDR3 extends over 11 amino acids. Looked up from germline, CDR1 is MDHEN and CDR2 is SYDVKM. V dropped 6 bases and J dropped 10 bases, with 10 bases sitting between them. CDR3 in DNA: TGTGCCAGCAGCCGGAGCGGGGAGCAGTTCTTC. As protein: CASSRSGEQFF.

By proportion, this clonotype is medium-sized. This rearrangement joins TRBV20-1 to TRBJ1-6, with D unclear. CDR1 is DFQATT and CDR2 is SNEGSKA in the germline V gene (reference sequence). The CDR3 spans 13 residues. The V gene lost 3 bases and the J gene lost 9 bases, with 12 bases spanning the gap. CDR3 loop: CSARAVGGSPLHF. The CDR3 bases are TGCAGTGCTAGGGCAGTAGGTGGTTCACCCCTCCACTTT.

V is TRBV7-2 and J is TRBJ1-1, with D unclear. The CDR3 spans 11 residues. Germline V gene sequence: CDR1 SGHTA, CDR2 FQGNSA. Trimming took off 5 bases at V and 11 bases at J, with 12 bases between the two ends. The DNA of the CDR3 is TGTGCCAGCAGCCGGAATTCGGCGGCTTTCTTT. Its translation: CASSRNSAAFF.

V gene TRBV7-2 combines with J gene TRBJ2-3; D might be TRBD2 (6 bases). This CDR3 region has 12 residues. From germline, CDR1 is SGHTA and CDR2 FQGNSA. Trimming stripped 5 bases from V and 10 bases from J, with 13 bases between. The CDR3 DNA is TGTGCCAGCAGCAACCTCGGGGGTGCGCAGTATTTT. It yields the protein CASSNLGGAQYF.

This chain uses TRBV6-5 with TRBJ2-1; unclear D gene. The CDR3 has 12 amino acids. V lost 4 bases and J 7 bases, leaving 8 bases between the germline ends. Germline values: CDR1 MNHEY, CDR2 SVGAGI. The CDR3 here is CASSSPGNEQFF. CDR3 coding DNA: TGTGCCAGCAGTTCCCCAGGTAATGAGCAGTTCTTC.

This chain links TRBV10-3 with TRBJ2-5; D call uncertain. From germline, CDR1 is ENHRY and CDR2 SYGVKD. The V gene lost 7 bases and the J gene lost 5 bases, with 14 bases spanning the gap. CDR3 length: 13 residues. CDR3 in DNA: TGTGCCATCACTTCAAGGATTGCCGAGACCCAGTACTTC. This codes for CAITSRIAETQYF.